This T cell receptor (beta chain) was recorded in a study of blood T cell repertoires in COVID-19. Study overall: Samples of COVID-19 (acute and convalescent) were obtained from the United States, Italy and Spain. T cells, B-cell-depleted T cells, or PBMCs supplied cDNA or gDNA.

In germline, CDR1 is SGHVS, CDR2 FQNEAQ. The CDR3 consists of 11 residues. The V end was cut by 5 bases, the J end by 7 bases, with 8 bases between. In the authors' methods: How many nucleated cells were present was estimated from reference gene primer amplification. Repertoires were generated with immunoSEQ multiplex PCR, while TCRdb's copy carries only in-frame clones and drops some. V and J calls and clone size are those listed in that table; D and trimming were worked out from the DNA. The sample contains around 250,000 clones, approximately 83% of which appear only once. This TCR was recovered from a man aged 30 to 45 who had recovered from COVID-19. Input material: peripheral blood. J is TRBJ1-1 and V is TRBV7-8; D gene uncertain. This CDR3 reads CASSESDEAFF. The CDR3 DNA is TGTGCCAGCAGCGAAAGCGATGAAGCTTTCTTT.